This T cell receptor beta chain was sequenced for a study of STAT5B mutations in CD4+ large granular lymphocyte leukemia. In the study's own analysis: Productive clonotypes were detectable down to 2.59 x 10-5 frequency. Using immunoSEQ multiplex PCR, the repertoire was profiled, and TCRdb retains in-frame clones only, with some absent. The V and J calls and clone size come from that table; D and trimming were worked out from the DNA. The data show over 25,000 clones, 74% seen once. The count of this clone is one. CDR1 is SGHDN, CDR2 FVKESK, per germline. The CDR3 is made up of 16 amino acids. V lost 4 bases and J lost 4; bases outside the gene matches: 8.

The specimen was CD4+ T cells from blood buffy coats. V gene TRBV14 combines with J gene TRBJ1-3; TRBD1 matches at 9 bases. The sequence was collected from a human donor in good health. This chain's CDR3 is CASSPDRGFSGNTIYF. CDR3 nucleotide sequence: TGTGCCAGCAGCCCGGACAGGGGTTTTTCGGGAAACACCATATATTTT. Full variable domain (missing parts from reference TRBV14 and TRBJ1-3): EAGVTQFPSHSVIEKGQTVTLRCDPISGHDNLYWYRRVMGKEIKFLLHFVKESKQDESGMPNNRFLAERTGGTYSTLKVQPAELEDSGVYFCASSPDRGFSGNTIYFGEGSWLTVV.